The clone carrying this T cell receptor (beta chain) was seen once. Antigen specificity is unknown. This sample was included in a study of cytotoxic CD8 clonotypes in ibrutinib-treated CLL. Study background: Some 25 partial and 2 complete responses; at median 68 months, about 14 remitted, about twelve progressed.

Method: immunoSEQ multiplex PCR; TCRdb's copy keeps in-frame clones and lacks some. The sample contains roughly 150,000 clones, about 70% of which appear only once. The CDR3 covers 13 residues. Looked up from germline, CDR1 is MNHEY and CDR2 is SMNVEV (reference sequence). Trimming shortened V by 2 bases and J by 2 bases, and 4 bases separated the two germline ends. Findings and limits, study-wide: An increase in clonality occurred at ibrutinib response, followed by a return toward baseline at progression.

The chain combines TRBV27 with TRBJ1-5; no reliable D call. This clonotype originated in a human donor with chronic lymphocytic leukemia. Here the sequenced sample was PBMCs, taken after 24 months of ibrutinib treatment. The chain's CDR3 is CASSLVGNQPQHF. CDR3 bases: TGTGCCAGCAGTTTAGTGGGCAATCAGCCCCAGCATTTT.